The 26 T cell receptor beta chains listed next were all sequenced from one sample in a study of technical replicates of blood from several donors. The method was immunoSEQ multiplex PCR; TCRdb's version includes in-frame clones alone and lacks a portion of them. The table includes tens of thousands of clones, about 94% detected once. What was sequenced was PBMCs. All receptors derive from a human donor in good health. Some clones in this sample may be carry-over from other donors' samples.

J is TRBJ1-5 and V is TRBV7-9, with TRBD1 as a possible D gene (6 bases). Trimming pared 3 bases from V and 0 bases from J, leaving 12 bases between. The CDR3 loop spans 16 amino acids. Germline V CDR1 and CDR2: SEHNR, FQNEAQ (reference sequence). The CDR3 sequence is CASSFGGPDSNQPQHF. Written as DNA, the CDR3 is TGTGCCAGCAGCTTCGGGGGGCCGGATAGCAATCAGCCCCAGCATTTT.

V gene TRBV15 combines with J gene TRBJ2-7; 8 positions match TRBD1. The ends lost 0 bases at V and 3 bases at J; junction bases unmatched: 4. This CDR3 has 15 amino acids. Germline V gives CDR1 LNHNV, CDR2 YYDKDF (reference sequence). CDR3 region: CATSRDRTGIYEQYF. The CDR3 region has the DNA TGTGCCACCAGCAGAGATAGGACAGGGATCTACGAGCAGTACTTC.

The chain is built from TRBV6-6 and TRBJ2-3; maybe TRBD2 (7 bases). V was cut by 6 bases and J by 5 bases, with 15 bases left in between. Germline CDR1 is MNHNY and CDR2 is SVGAGI (reference sequence). The CDR3 is made up of 14 amino acids. The CDR3 DNA reads as TGTGCCAGCAGGGGTGGGGGGGGCGGAGATACGCAGTATTTT. This sequence encodes CASRGGGGGDTQYF.

The chain joins TRBV6-4 to TRBJ1-2; TRBD1 aligns across 8 bases. Germline lookup yields CDR1 MRHNA and CDR2 SNTAGT. The trim removed 6 bases at V and 4 bases at J, leaving 4 bases unmatched. The CDR3 is 13 residues long. CDR3 coding DNA: TGTGCCAGCAGGTCCACAGGGGGCTATGGCTACACCTTC. This translates into CASRSTGGYGYTF.

V gene TRBV6-5 combines with J gene TRBJ2-1; possibly TRBD1 for D (6 bases). Deletions cut 6 bases from V and 10 bases from J, with 13 bases between. The germline V gene has CDR1 MNHEY and CDR2 SVGAGI. The CDR3 has 12 amino acids. Written as DNA, the CDR3 is TGTGCCAGCAGCCGTGACAGGAGGGAGCAGTTCTTC. Amino acids: CASSRDRREQFF.

J is TRBJ2-1 and V is TRBV6-1, with 12 bases that match TRBD2. The CDR3 runs to 17 residues. Trimming took 2 bases from V and 9 from J; bases not matched to a gene: 11. In germline, CDR1 is MNHNS, CDR2 SASEGT. The CDR3 coding sequence is TGTGCCAGCAGTGAACTCCGCGAACTAGCGGGGGGCGGTGAGCAGTTCTTC. This sequence encodes CASSELRELAGGGEQFF.

V and J are TRBV4-2 and TRBJ2-2; 7 bases are a match to TRBD2. Germline CDR1 is LGHNA and CDR2 is YNFKEQ. J lost 4 bases, V lost 4 bases, and 3 bases had no gene match. The CDR3 contains 14 residues. CDR3 region: CASSRSGATGELFF. CDR3 nucleotides: TGTGCCAGCAGCCGGAGCGGGGCCACCGGGGAGCTGTTTTTT.

V gene TRBV29-1 combines with J gene TRBJ2-1; 11 bases match TRBD2. The CDR3 is 15 residues long. With 6 bases clipped from V and 8 bases from J, the junction kept 12 bases outside the gene matches. From germline, CDR1 is SQVTM and CDR2 ANQGSEA. CDR3 bases: TGCAGCGTCCATCTAGCGGGAGGCCACGGGGATGAGCAGTTCTTC. Amino acid sequence: CSVHLAGGHGDEQFF.

This sequence joins TRBV27 and TRBJ1-6; 7 nucleotides line up with TRBD1. The CDR3 has 16 amino acids. The germline V gene encodes CDR1 MNHEY and CDR2 SMNVEV (reference sequence). J was trimmed by 7 bases and V by 7 bases; bases with no gene match: 13. This CDR3 is CASTLSAGGLNSPLHF. CDR3 coding DNA: TGTGCCAGCACCCTTAGTGCAGGGGGTCTCAATTCACCCCTCCACTTT.

The J gene is TRBJ1-2, the V gene TRBV30; 11 nucleotides align to TRBD1. Trimming took 2 bases from V and 8 from J; bases not matched to a gene: 10. Germline V CDR1 and CDR2: GTSNPN, SVGIG (reference sequence). This CDR3 has 15 amino acids. The CDR3 is CAWSSHKDRGRGYTF. CDR3 in DNA: TGTGCCTGGAGTTCCCACAAGGACAGGGGGCGCGGCTACACCTTC.

CDR3 amino acids: CASSLLLRVRDTEAFF. DNA for the CDR3: TGTGCCAGCAGCTTACTTCTGAGGGTTCGGGACACTGAAGCTTTCTTT. The chain has TRBV7-3 and TRBJ1-1; no clear D gene. V was cut by 2 bases and J by 3 bases, with 16 bases left in between. The length of the CDR3 is 16 residues. The germline gives CDR1 SGHTA, CDR2 FQGTGA.

The CDR3 DNA is TGTGCCAGCAGCCAACAACCTAGCGGGAGGTACGAGCAGTACTTC. It specifies CASSQQPSGRYEQYF. The chain uses TRBV7-2 and TRBJ2-7, with 11 bases fitting TRBD2. The CDR3 contains 15 residues. After removal of 5 bases from V and 4 bases from J, the junction contained 7 bases not matched to a gene. Germline V gene sequence: CDR1 SGHTA, CDR2 FQGNSA.

This clone is a singleton in its sample. The chain carries TRBV5-1 and TRBJ1-2, with D possibly TRBD1 on 5 matching bases. The CDR3 loop spans 15 amino acids. V was cut by 0 bases and J by 7 bases, with 16 bases left in between. Germline V lookup: CDR1 SGHRS, CDR2 YFSETQ. The CDR3 reads CASSLDHRSEVGYTF. CDR3 nucleotide sequence: TGCGCCAGCAGCTTGGACCACAGGAGCGAGGTTGGCTACACCTTC.

The CDR3 spells CASSLAAGRGNTEAFF. The CDR3 DNA sequence: TGCGCCAGCAGCTTGGCCGCGGGGAGGGGGAACACTGAAGCTTTCTTT. The chain combines TRBV5-1 with TRBJ1-1, with a tentative D call TRBD1 (5 bases). The CDR3 is 16 residues long. Germline V gene sequence: CDR1 SGHRS, CDR2 YFSETQ. Trimming cost V 0 bases and J 1 base, with 13 bases left between them.

The chain combines TRBV6-5 with TRBJ1-3, with D tentatively TRBD1 (5 bases). CDR1 MNHEY and CDR2 SVGAGI come from the germline V gene. The V and J ends lost 2 bases and 0 bases respectively, with 8 bases between them. The CDR3 has 15 residues. The DNA of the CDR3 is TGTGCCAGCAGTTACGACAGCATCTCTGGAAACACCATATATTTT. This encodes CASSYDSISGNTIYF.

This clone was seen only a few times. The genes are TRBV2 and TRBJ1-5, with D perhaps TRBD1 (5 bases). CDR1 is SNHLY, CDR2 FYNNEI, per germline. Trimming took 6 bases from V and 2 from J, leaving 11 bases between them. CDR3 size: 14 residues. CDR3 sequence (DNA): TGTGCCAGCAGGGCGGGGGAAGGCAATCAGCCCCAGCATTTT. This translates into CASRAGEGNQPQHF.

CDR3 nucleotides: TGTGCCAGCAGCGAGGGAAGTCGGATGAGCACCTTC. Amino acid sequence: CASSEGSRMSTF. The chain couples TRBV6-6 to TRBJ1-2; D is unclear. Trimming took 6 bases from V and 13 from J, leaving 18 bases between them. CDR3 length: 12 amino acids. Looked up from germline, CDR1 is MNHNY and CDR2 is SVGAGI (reference sequence).

The chain links TRBV6-5 to TRBJ2-2; D gene ambiguous. V was clipped by 8 bases and J by 6 bases, with 4 bases between them. This CDR3 has 10 amino acids. The V gene's germline CDR1 is MNHEY and CDR2 SVGAGI. The CDR3 here is CASGAGELFF. The CDR3 DNA follows: TGTGCCAGCGGAGCCGGGGAGCTGTTTTTT.

V is TRBV10-3 and J is TRBJ2-2, with 13 bases identical to TRBD2. CDR3 length equals 16 residues. With 5 bases clipped from V and 4 bases from J, the junction kept 4 bases outside the gene matches. The germline V gene has CDR1 ENHRY and CDR2 SYGVKD. The CDR3 nucleotides read TGTGCCATCAGTACTAGCGGGAGGGCCGTCACCGGGGAGCTGTTTTTT. Protein product: CAISTSGRAVTGELFF.

The chain employs TRBV2 and TRBJ2-5; TRBD1 matches 8 bases. CDR1 is SNHLY, CDR2 FYNNEI, per germline. With V trimmed by 6 bases and J by 7 bases, 10 bases remained unmatched. CDR3 length equals 14 residues. CDR3 sequence: CASSTGQGRGTQYF. The CDR3 coding sequence is TGTGCCAGCAGCACAGGACAGGGACGAGGGACCCAGTACTTC.

The chain links TRBV9 to TRBJ2-1; no clear D gene. V was cut by 0 bases and J by 1 base, with 11 bases left in between. Germline CDR1 and CDR2: SGDLS and YYNGEE. This CDR3 has 16 amino acids. The CDR3 DNA sequence: TGTGCCAGCAGCGTAGCGGTCGGCGGATCCTACAATGAGCAGTTCTTC. Its translation is CASSVAVGGSYNEQFF.

The chain couples TRBV27 to TRBJ2-7, with 14 positions matching TRBD2. Trimming at V came to 2 bases and at J to 0 bases, leaving 6 bases not matched to a gene. CDR1 MNHEY and CDR2 SMNVEV come from the germline V gene (reference sequence). This CDR3 contains 18 residues. CDR3 DNA: TGTGCCAGCAGTTTAGTGACTAGCGGGAGGGCCGGCTCCTACGAGCAGTACTTC. It encodes CASSLVTSGRAGSYEQYF.

The chain employs TRBV6-5 and TRBJ2-7; TRBD2 is a possible D gene (6 bases). CDR1 MNHEY and CDR2 SVGAGI come from the germline V gene. V lost 4 bases to trimming and J lost 4 bases, with 14 bases between them. The CDR3 totals 14 residues. Here the CDR3 DNA reads TGTGCCAGCAGTTCGTCCACTCGGGGGTACGAGCAGTACTTC. It translates to CASSSSTRGYEQYF.

V and J are TRBV7-9 and TRBJ2-5, with D possibly matching TRBD2 (7 bases). The CDR3 covers 14 residues. V shed 3 bases and J shed 3 bases, with 11 bases lying between them. The germline V gene has CDR1 SEHNR and CDR2 FQNEAQ (reference sequence). The CDR3 DNA is TGTGCCAGCAGCTTTTGGGGGGGCGAAGAGACCCAGTACTTC. Translated, it gives CASSFWGGEETQYF.

This clone was detected once. This chain links TRBV5-1 with TRBJ2-2; TRBD2 matches at 13 bases. The junction had 1 base not matched to a gene; V was cut back by 2 bases and J by 6 bases. Per germline, CDR1 SGHRS and CDR2 YFSETQ. The CDR3 totals 15 residues. The CDR3 here is CASSLLAGGPGELFF. The CDR3 nucleotides are TGCGCCAGCAGCTTACTAGCGGGGGGGCCCGGGGAGCTGTTTTTT.

CDR3 bases: TGTGCCAGCAGTGAGCCTGGACAGGGGCACACCATATATTTT. Amino acid sequence: CASSEPGQGHTIYF. The chain recombines TRBV25-1 with TRBJ1-3, with TRBD1 matching over 9 bases. J lost 8 bases, V lost 3 bases, and 5 bases had no gene match. The CDR3 has 14 amino acids. CDR1 MGHDK and CDR2 SYGVNS come from the germline V gene.